This is a list of T cell receptor beta chains from one sample in a study of long-term antiretroviral therapy in people with HIV. Repertoires were generated with immunoSEQ multiplex PCR, while TCRdb's copy carries only in-frame clones and drops some. The sample has under 30,000 clones, about nine tenths seen once. This specimen consisted of unsorted PBMCs, obtained 1.8 years before starting antiretroviral therapy. These receptors all stem from a man aged 45-65 years with HIV. The conserved cysteine and the conserved F or W are not part of the CDR3 here.

v_gene	len	CDR3aa
TRBV5-4	12	ASSLVQGGDTQY
TRBV7-2	12	ASSFSDGNTEAF
TRBV30	14	AWSVLGRGRNTEAF
TRBV27	13	ASSSPGQGQETQY
TRBV10-1	10	ASRDLSNEQF
TRBV5-5	11	ASATGNNQPQH
TRBV30	14	AWTRGQSSYHIEQF
TRBV7-8	14	ASSLVVAEANEKLF
TRBV5-1	11	ASGPGQGETQY
TRBV18	13	ASSLIRTGDNEQY
TRBV6-5	12	ASSYSSGDEKLF
TRBV30	13	AWSLTAYGTDTQY
TRBV10-1	11	ASRMDPNTEAF
TRBV2	12	ASSDSRGNYGYT
TRBV6-1	14	ASSALAGEATDTQY
TRBV19	10	ASTGRDTEAF
TRBV5-1	11	ASSYKGGETQY
TRBV15	16	ATSRDRLGGGGVREQY
TRBV30	13	AWSLRGTGDNEQF
TRBV5-1	11	ATSSDNSYEQY
TRBV4-3	10	ASSLDLGEAF
TRBV7-9	14	ASSATTRNLHSGYT
TRBV4-2	15	ASSQEATSGYTDTQY
TRBV7-8	12	ASRQTQGTETQY
TRBV9	12	ASNSLGFTGELF
TRBV19	11	ATATGSGNTIY
TRBV18	10	ASSMLQETQY
TRBV7-2	12	ASRTGTGTEKLF
TRBV5-6	11	ASSNFLDDTQY
TRBV5-4	14	ASSSGTSGRNYEQY
TRBV4-1	14	ASSQDSTGMNTEAF
TRBV4-3	15	ASSPSRASGELETQY
TRBV27	14	ASRNGGSTTNEKLF
TRBV16	11	ASSQFVGREQY